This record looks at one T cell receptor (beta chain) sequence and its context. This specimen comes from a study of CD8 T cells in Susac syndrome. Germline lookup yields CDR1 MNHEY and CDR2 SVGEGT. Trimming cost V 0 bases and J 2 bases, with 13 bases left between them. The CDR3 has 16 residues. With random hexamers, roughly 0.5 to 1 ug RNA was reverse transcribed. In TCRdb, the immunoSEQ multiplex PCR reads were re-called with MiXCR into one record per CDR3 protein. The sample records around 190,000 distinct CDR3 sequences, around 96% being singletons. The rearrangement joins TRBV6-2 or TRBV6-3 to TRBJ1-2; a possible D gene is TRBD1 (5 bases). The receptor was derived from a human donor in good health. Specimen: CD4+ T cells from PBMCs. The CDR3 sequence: CASSYSKARQNYGYTF. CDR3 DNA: TGTGCCAGCAGTTACTCGAAAGCGAGACAGAACTATGGCTACACCTTC.